Following are 18 T cell receptor beta chains from one sample sequenced in a study of T cells in Graves' hyperthyroidism and ophthalmopathy. TCR beta CDR3 sequences were amplified from RNA transcripts. HTBI primers were employed in a first-round RT-PCR of the TCR CDR3. TCRdb re-derived calls from the multiplex PCR reads in MiXCR, one entry per CDR3 protein. The sample carries hundreds of thousands of distinct CDR3 sequences, 35% to 55% recorded once. Sequencing input: peripheral blood or thyroid tissue (not recorded which). Receptors originate from a woman aged 18-29 years with Graves' hyperthyroidism.

This clonotype appeared a few times. The rearrangement uses TRBV18 and TRBJ1-2; 8 bases align to TRBD1. J lost 2 bases, V lost 5 bases, and 4 bases had no gene match. The CDR3 has 14 residues. The germline V gene encodes CDR1 KGHSH and CDR2 LQKENI. The CDR3 here is CASSLGQENYGYTF. The CDR3 DNA reads TGTGCCAGCTCATTGGGACAGGAGAACTATGGCTACACCTTC.

This clonotype was seen only a few times. The rearrangement joins TRBV7-2 to TRBJ2-6; 12 nucleotides match TRBD1. This CDR3 spans 17 amino acids. V was pared by 5 bases and J by 3 bases, with 5 bases of the junction left unmatched. Germline CDR1 and CDR2: SGHTA and FQGNSA. CDR3 region: CASSSRDRGLGANVLTF. The CDR3 bases are TGTGCCAGCAGCAGCCGGGACAGGGGGCTTGGGGCCAACGTCCTGACTTTC.

As for this clonotype: Possible read error: a much larger clone is one base away. The CDR3 nucleotides read TGTGCCAGCAGCTCTGGGGACCCACTGACCCAGTACTTC. Protein sequence: CASSSGDPLTQYF. This chain links TRBV7-8 with TRBJ2-5, with D perhaps matching TRBD1 or TRBD2 (5 bases each). Germline V CDR1 and CDR2: SGHVS, FQNEAQ. The CDR3 extends over 13 amino acids. Trimming cost V 4 bases and J 7 bases, with 13 bases left between them. The full variable domain, in which reference TRBV7-8 and TRBJ2-5 provide the parts outside the CDR3, is GAGVSQSPRYKVAKRGQDVALRCDPISGHVSLFWYQQALGQGPEFLTYFQNEAQLDKSGLPSDRFFAERPEGSVSTLKIQRTQQEDSAVYLCASSSGDPLTQYFGPGTRLLVL.

The chain is built from TRBV24-1 and TRBJ1-2, with a possible D match to TRBD1 (5 bases). V dropped 6 bases and J dropped 4 bases, with 14 bases sitting between them. Germline assignment: CDR1 KGHDR and CDR2 SFDVKD. The CDR3 totals 14 residues. The CDR3 DNA sequence: TGTGCCACCAGTACCGGCACCGGGGCCTATGGCTACACCTTC. It specifies CATSTGTGAYGYTF.

Many counts were recorded for this clonotype. The CDR3 protein is CSVEDPGTGYGYTF. CDR3 DNA: TGCAGCGTTGAAGATCCCGGGACGGGCTATGGCTACACCTTC. This chain uses TRBV29-1 with TRBJ1-2, with D possibly TRBD1 on 5 matching bases. The germline V gene encodes CDR1 SQVTM and CDR2 ANQGSEA. Trimming shortened V by 0 bases and J by 4 bases, and 12 bases separated the two germline ends. This CDR3 contains 14 residues.

This clonotype came up a few times. The rearrangement links TRBV6-1 to TRBJ2-7; 9 nucleotides line up with TRBD1. V lost 7 bases, J lost 4 bases, and 5 bases stayed unmatched. In germline, CDR1 is MNHNS, CDR2 SASEGT. This CDR3 is built from 13 residues. CDR3 in amino acids: CASMNRGLYEQYF. The CDR3 nucleotides are TGTGCCAGCATGAACAGGGGGCTGTACGAGCAGTACTTC.

Note on this clonotype: Sequence at one end of the junction differs from germline and may be a read error. V and J are TRBV7-9 and TRBJ2-5; D is possibly TRBD1 or TRBD2 (5 bases each). Germline values: CDR1 SEHNR, CDR2 FQNEAQ (reference sequence). CDR3 length: 14 residues. The CDR3 region is CASSPLGTAETQYF. CDR3 coding DNA: TGCGCCAGCAGCCCCCTTGGGACCGCCGAGACCCAGTACTTC.

The chain employs TRBV7-9 and TRBJ1-3; no clear D. The ends were cut back, 1 base at V and 8 bases at J, with 12 bases in the middle. Germline lookup yields CDR1 SEHNR and CDR2 FQNEAQ (reference sequence). The CDR3 totals 14 residues. The CDR3 sequence: CASSLGTWCYTIYF. The DNA of the CDR3 is TGTGCCAGCAGCTTAGGGACCTGGTGTTACACCATATATTTT.

The sample holds a few counts of this clonotype. The J gene is TRBJ1-2, the V gene TRBV3-1, with 7 bases identical to TRBD1. V gave up 4 bases and J gave up 3 bases; unmatched junction bases: 8. The CDR3 has 15 amino acids. CDR1 and CDR2 from the germline V gene are LGHDT and YNNKEL (reference sequence). The CDR3 region has the DNA TGTGCCAGCAGCCCAAATTCCGGGACAGACTATGGCTACACCTTC. This encodes CASSPNSGTDYGYTF. Filled out from reference TRBV3-1 and TRBJ1-2, the complete variable domain reads DTAVSQTPKYLVTQMGNDKSIKCEQNLGHDTMYWYKQDSKKFLKIMFSYNNKELIINETVPNRFSPKSPDKAHLNLHINSLELGDSAVYFCASSPNSGTDYGYTFGSGTRLTVV.

The chain combines TRBV10-1 with TRBJ2-5; D is unclear. This CDR3 spans 13 amino acids. Trimming shortened V by 8 bases and J by 5 bases, and 15 bases separated the two germline ends. Germline V gene data show CDR1 as WNHNN and CDR2 as SYGVQD (reference sequence). For the CDR3, the DNA is TGCGCCAGCGGGCCCGGGTTAGCCGAGACCCAGTACTTC. The encoded protein is CASGPGLAETQYF.

This chain joins TRBV20-1 and TRBJ1-5; D is ambiguous. This CDR3 is 13 amino acids long. The germline gives CDR1 DFQATT, CDR2 SNEGSKA (reference sequence). Trimming cost V 1 base and J 7 bases, with 11 bases left between them. The CDR3, as DNA: TGCAGTGCTAGAGCGGGTCAGGTCCAGCCCCAGCATTTT. The encoded protein is CSARAGQVQPQHF.

This rearrangement joins TRBV12-3 or TRBV12-4 to TRBJ1-5; weak D call: TRBD1 (5 bases). The CDR3 spans 15 residues. Trimming left V 6 bases short and J 7 bases short, with 19 bases between. CDR3 DNA: TGTGCCAGCAGCCTCCGTGGGCCGGGGGGACAGCCCCAGCATTTT. Its protein is CASSLRGPGGQPQHF.

The chain is built from TRBV10-3 and TRBJ2-7, with 8 bases fitting TRBD1. This CDR3 region has 14 residues. The germline CDR1 and CDR2 sequences are ENHRY and SYGVKD. Unmatched junction bases numbered 12, after V lost 11 bases and J lost 3 bases. The CDR3 sequence is CASSERTGNYEQYF. The CDR3 DNA follows: TGTGCCTCCTCGGAGAGGACAGGGAACTACGAGCAGTACTTC.

Comment on this clonotype: As the CDR3 is not closed by the conserved phenylalanine or tryptophan, this likely results from a read error. The CDR3 sequence: CASSLSVMPVGANYGYTL. The CDR3 DNA is TGTGCCAGCAGCTTAAGCGTTATGCCAGTGGGTGCTAACTATGGCTACACCCTC. The V call is TRBV7-9, the J call TRBJ1-2, with D hard to call. The V and J ends lost 2 bases and 0 bases respectively, with 19 bases between them. CDR3 length: 18 residues. Germline lookup yields CDR1 SEHNR and CDR2 FQNEAQ (reference sequence).

The rearrangement joins TRBV11-1 to TRBJ1-5, with 8 bases identical to TRBD1. The CDR3 consists of 14 residues. From germline, CDR1 is SGHAT and CDR2 FQDESV (reference sequence). Losses at the gene ends were 3 bases for V and 6 bases for J; bases not matched to a gene: 4. The DNA of the CDR3 is TGTGCCAGCAGCTTGACAGGGGATATTCAGCCCCAGCATTTT. Protein product: CASSLTGDIQPQHF.

The chain employs TRBV11-2 and TRBJ1-5; 7 nucleotides match TRBD1. Germline assignment: CDR1 SGHAT and CDR2 FQNNGV. The CDR3 has 13 amino acids. V dropped 5 bases and J dropped 9; count of bases not matched to a gene: 7. This CDR3 reads CASSADRDLPQHF. The CDR3 DNA follows: TGTGCCAGCAGCGCCGACAGGGATTTGCCCCAGCATTTT.

This clonotype has at least ten counts. The gene calls are TRBV20-1 and TRBJ2-7; TRBD2 aligns across 13 bases. Germline CDR1 reads DFQATT; CDR2 reads SNEGSKA (reference sequence). J was trimmed by 4 bases and V by 5 bases; bases with no gene match: 11. This CDR3 contains 16 residues. DNA of the CDR3: TGCAGTGCTTCGAATTGGGGACTAGCGGGATCTTACGAGCAGTACTTC. Its protein is CSASNWGLAGSYEQYF.

The sample holds many counts of this clonotype. The rearrangement links TRBV29-1 to TRBJ1-1, with D unclear. The CDR3 contains 14 residues. Trimming stripped 4 bases from V and 5 bases from J, with 17 bases between. Germline assignment: CDR1 SQVTM and CDR2 ANQGSEA. The CDR3 bases are TGCAGCGTTGGAACGGGTCCTGAACGGACTGAAGCTTTCTTT. Residues: CSVGTGPERTEAFF.